This passage covers 28 T cell receptor beta chains from one sample sequenced in a study of shared clonotypes between healthy human individuals. Generated by immunoSEQ multiplex PCR, the TCRdb table keeps only in-frame clones and is missing some. The sample lists about 1.5 million clones; under 99% were seen once. The source material was naive CD4+ T cells sorted from blood. Subset in this sample: CD45RA+ positively selected. Source of these receptors: a young man in good health.

Points on this clone: The sample has other DNA sequences that encode this CDR3 too. The V call is TRBV5-4, the J call TRBJ2-3; the match to TRBD1 covers 7 bases. J was trimmed by 4 bases and V by 2 bases; bases with no gene match: 1. The CDR3 is 13 residues long. The germline V gene has CDR1 SGHNT and CDR2 YYREEE (reference sequence). The CDR3 reads CASSLGGADTQYF. The CDR3 region has the DNA TGTGCCAGCAGCTTAGGGGGCGCAGATACGCAGTATTTT.

This clone was seen a single time. The chain carries TRBV9 and TRBJ2-1; D unresolved. This CDR3 contains 15 residues. Germline V gene lookup returns CDR1 SGDLS and CDR2 YYNGEE. The V gene lost 0 bases and the J gene lost 5 bases, with 12 bases spanning the gap. The CDR3 nucleotides are TGTGCCAGCAGCGTAGGTCTGGACCGAGACAATGAGCAGTTCTTC. Its translation is CASSVGLDRDNEQFF.

This chain uses TRBV7-2 with TRBJ2-5; D unresolved. The CDR3 runs to 13 residues. CDR1 is SGHTA and CDR2 is FQGNSA in the germline V gene. The V end was cut by 6 bases, the J end by 5 bases, with 13 bases between. DNA for the CDR3: TGTGCCAGCAGTAAACCCTTGGGGGAGACCCAGTACTTC. It codes for CASSKPLGETQYF.

In the case of this clone: Other DNA variants within this sample encode the same CDR3. This chain connects TRBV7-9 to TRBJ2-7; D is uncertain. V lost 3 bases to trimming and J lost 3 bases, with 6 bases between them. Germline V gene data show CDR1 as SEHNR and CDR2 as FQNEAQ (reference sequence). The CDR3 runs to 12 residues. CDR3 sequence reads: CASSFTVYEQYF. The CDR3 nucleotides are TGTGCCAGCAGCTTTACGGTCTACGAGCAGTACTTC.

The rearrangement links TRBV25-1 to TRBJ2-3, with D possibly being TRBD1 or TRBD2 (5 bases each). Germline assignment: CDR1 MGHDK and CDR2 SYGVNS. CDR3 length: 18 residues. V was trimmed by 4 bases and J by 2 bases, leaving 22 bases between them. CDR3: CASSVLGTTAVYTDTQYF. The CDR3 DNA follows: TGTGCCAGCAGTGTCCTGGGTACGACAGCGGTATACACAGATACGCAGTATTTT.

The chain recombines TRBV27 with TRBJ2-7, with 7 bases aligning to TRBD2. CDR3 size: 14 residues. V was clipped by 3 bases and J by 4 bases; unmatched bases: 6. Germline V lookup: CDR1 MNHEY, CDR2 SMNVEV (reference sequence). CDR3 in DNA: TGTGCCAGCAGTTTTGGCGGGAGACTTTACGAGCAGTACTTC. It yields the protein CASSFGGRLYEQYF.

This clone occurred once. V usage is TRBV7-3 and J usage is TRBJ2-3; TRBD2 matches at 11 bases. Germline CDR1 and CDR2: SGHTA and FQGTGA. After removal of 5 bases from V and 4 bases from J, the junction contained 5 bases not matched to a gene. The CDR3 is 15 amino acids. CDR3 amino acids: CASSLTSGTADTQYF. As DNA, the CDR3 is TGTGCCAGCAGCCTGACTAGCGGGACCGCAGATACGCAGTATTTT.

The chain joins TRBV29-1 to TRBJ2-5; 8 bases map to TRBD2. With V trimmed by 6 bases and J by 7 bases, 1 base remained unmatched. The CDR3 runs 10 residues. The germline gives CDR1 SQVTM, CDR2 ANQGSEA. CDR3 in amino acids: CSVRGGTQYF. In nucleotides, the CDR3 is TGCAGCGTCCGGGGGGGGACCCAGTACTTC.

A note on this clone: This sample includes further DNA sequences coding for the same CDR3. This chain links TRBV7-9 with TRBJ1-2; possible D gene TRBD1, 5 bases. CDR3 length equals 13 residues. Germline V gene sequence: CDR1 SEHNR, CDR2 FQNEAQ (reference sequence). The ends were cut back, 5 bases at V and 2 bases at J, with 9 bases in the middle. CDR3 region: CASSPDRNYGYTF. CDR3 DNA: TGTGCCAGCAGCCCTGACAGAAACTATGGCTACACCTTC.

V gene TRBV29-1 combines with J gene TRBJ2-7; D uncertain. Per germline, CDR1 SQVTM and CDR2 ANQGSEA. This CDR3 has 13 residues. V was cut by 4 bases and J by 3 bases, with 13 bases left in between. The CDR3 reads CSVVTASRYEQYF. As DNA, the CDR3 is TGCAGCGTTGTTACGGCTAGTCGCTACGAGCAGTACTTC.

V gene TRBV5-5 combines with J gene TRBJ2-2; 14 nucleotides line up with TRBD2. The trim removed 8 bases at V and 2 bases at J, leaving 8 bases unmatched. Germline V gene data show CDR1 as SGHKS and CDR2 as YYEKEE (reference sequence). The CDR3 has 17 amino acids. This CDR3 reads CARPGLAGASNTGELFF. The CDR3 nucleotides read TGTGCCAGACCGGGACTAGCGGGAGCATCAAACACCGGGGAGCTGTTTTTT.

Worth noting for this clone: This sample includes further DNA sequences coding for the same CDR3. CDR3 nucleotides: TGCGCCAGCAGCTCCGGACTAGCGGGATCCTACGAGCAGTACTTC. Translating gives CASSSGLAGSYEQYF. The genes are TRBV5-1 and TRBJ2-7, with 12 bases matching TRBD2. After removal of 3 bases from V and 1 base from J, the junction contained 2 bases not matched to a gene. Germline V gene sequence: CDR1 SGHRS, CDR2 YFSETQ. The length of the CDR3 is 15 residues.

V is TRBV10-3 and J is TRBJ2-7, with D unresolved. Germline V gene sequence: CDR1 ENHRY, CDR2 SYGVKD. Between the trimmed V and J ends, which lost 0 bases and 2 bases, there was a span of 8 bases. The length of the CDR3 is 14 residues. DNA for the CDR3: TGTGCCATCAGTGAGTCTGGCATTACCTACGAGCAGTACTTC. Its protein product is CAISESGITYEQYF.

The chain joins TRBV7-3 to TRBJ2-2; D possibly corresponds to TRBD2 (5 bases). Germline CDR1 is SGHTA and CDR2 is FQGTGA. The CDR3 covers 16 residues. V dropped 6 bases and J dropped 6 bases, with 20 bases sitting between them. The CDR3 sequence is CASSPGGPLPAGELFF. The CDR3 DNA reads as TGTGCCAGCAGTCCAGGAGGACCCCTCCCGGCCGGGGAGCTGTTTTTT.

V usage is TRBV25-1 and J usage is TRBJ1-1; no definite D call. The V end was cut by 4 bases, the J end by 3 bases, with 12 bases between. Germline V CDR1 and CDR2: MGHDK, SYGVNS. The CDR3 loop spans 14 amino acids. The CDR3 DNA sequence: TGTGCCAGCAGTGCTACACAACAAGACACTGAAGCTTTCTTT. This encodes CASSATQQDTEAFF. The variable domain in full, completed from reference TRBV25-1 and TRBJ1-1, reads EADIYQTPRYLVIGTGKKITLECSQTMGHDKMYWYQQDPGMELHLIHYSYGVNSTEKGDLSSESTVSRIRTEHFPLTLESARPSHTSQYLCASSATQQDTEAFFGQGTRLTVV.

The chain has TRBV27 and TRBJ2-7, with a tentative D call TRBD2 (6 bases). V gave up 5 bases and J gave up 2 bases, with 10 bases separating them. The germline gives CDR1 MNHEY, CDR2 SMNVEV (reference sequence). The CDR3 totals 13 residues. In DNA, the CDR3 is TGTGCCAGCAGTCTTCGGAGGGCCTACGAGCAGTACTTC. Amino acids: CASSLRRAYEQYF.

This sequence joins TRBV7-9 and TRBJ1-2; D is uncertain. Germline V gives CDR1 SEHNR, CDR2 FQNEAQ (reference sequence). CDR3 length: 15 amino acids. V was cut by 2 bases and J by 5 bases, with 15 bases left in between. The CDR3 reads CASSLKPNPPYGYTF. CDR3 DNA sequence: TGTGCCAGCAGCTTAAAACCGAATCCACCTTATGGCTACACCTTC.

V and J are TRBV11-2 and TRBJ2-5; D possibly matches TRBD1 or TRBD2 (6 bases each). The CDR3 extends over 14 amino acids. V lost 3 bases, J lost 5 bases, and 13 bases lay in between. From germline, CDR1 is SGHAT and CDR2 FQNNGV. The CDR3 nucleotides are TGTGCCAGCAGCTTTCGGGGGCGTTGGGAGACCCAGTACTTC. Translation: CASSFRGRWETQYF.

The rearrangement uses TRBV5-4 and TRBJ2-5; 9 bases are a match to TRBD2. V gave up 4 bases and J gave up 0 bases; unmatched junction bases: 4. CDR3 size: 15 residues. Germline V lookup: CDR1 SGHNT, CDR2 YYREEE (reference sequence). As DNA, the CDR3 is TGTGCCAGCAGCCCGGTAGCGGGGGACCAAGAGACCCAGTACTTC. Protein sequence: CASSPVAGDQETQYF.

This chain connects TRBV4-2 to TRBJ2-1, with 10 bases identical to TRBD1. Per the germline V gene, CDR1 is LGHNA and CDR2 is YNFKEQ. V was pared by 5 bases and J by 6 bases, with 10 bases of the junction left unmatched. CDR3 length equals 16 residues. The CDR3 DNA follows: TGTGCCAGCAGCGTACGGGGAGACAGGGGGCTCAATGAGCAGTTCTTC. Translated, it gives CASSVRGDRGLNEQFF.

This clone showed up just once. This chain links TRBV6-1 with TRBJ2-7; TRBD2 might be the D (6 bases). The CDR3 extends over 12 amino acids. The germline V gene has CDR1 MNHNS and CDR2 SASEGT. Trimming pared 4 bases from V and 9 bases from J, leaving 13 bases between. The CDR3 loop is CASSAGGMGQYF. The CDR3 coding sequence is TGTGCCAGCAGTGCTGGCGGGATGGGGCAGTACTTC.

With regard to this clone: This specimen includes other DNA sequences encoding the same CDR3. For the CDR3, the DNA is TGTGCCAGCAGCGTAGACAACACAGATACGCAGTATTTT. Translating gives CASSVDNTDTQYF. The chain uses TRBV9 and TRBJ2-3; D is undetermined. Germline V gene data show CDR1 as SGDLS and CDR2 as YYNGEE. V was cut by 0 bases and J by 2 bases, with 4 bases left in between. This CDR3 has 13 residues.

The rearrangement joins TRBV6-6 to TRBJ2-5, with 10 bases that match TRBD2. CDR1 is MNHNY and CDR2 is SVGAGI in the germline V gene (reference sequence). The ends lost 7 bases at V and 5 bases at J; junction bases unmatched: 7. This CDR3 contains 14 residues. CDR3 loop: CASNLAGGWETQYF. CDR3 in DNA: TGTGCCAGCAATTTAGCGGGAGGTTGGGAGACCCAGTACTTC.

The chain is built from TRBV2 and TRBJ2-7; D perhaps matches TRBD1 (6 bases). The CDR3 extends over 17 amino acids. Looked up from germline, CDR1 is SNHLY and CDR2 is FYNNEI. Trimming removed 6 bases at V and 0 bases at J, with 21 bases between. CDR3 sequence (DNA): TGTGCCAGCAGCAAGACAGGCCCAAGGAAAGTCTCCTACGAGCAGTACTTC. Protein sequence: CASSKTGPRKVSYEQYF. The complete variable domain, with remaining parts taken from reference TRBV2 and TRBJ2-7, reads EPEVTQTPSHQVTQMGQEVILRCVPISNHLYFYWYRQILGQKVEFLVSFYNNEISEKSEIFDDQFSVERPDGSNFTLKIRSTKLEDSAMYFCASSKTGPRKVSYEQYFGPGTRLTVT.

This chain uses TRBV6-6 with TRBJ1-2; D is ambiguous. Trimming took off 5 bases at V and 0 bases at J, with 13 bases between the two ends. Germline V gives CDR1 MNHNY, CDR2 SVGAGI (reference sequence). The CDR3 has 15 residues. CDR3 bases: TGTGCCAGCAGTGACGGACGGAAAGCTAACTATGGCTACACCTTC. Translating gives CASSDGRKANYGYTF.

The chain employs TRBV5-4 and TRBJ1-1, with 11 bases matching TRBD1. The V gene end was trimmed by 4 bases and the J gene end by 6 bases; junction bases not matched to a gene: 8. The CDR3 consists of 15 residues. Germline V lookup: CDR1 SGHNT, CDR2 YYREEE (reference sequence). The chain's CDR3 is CASSPRTGGGAEAFF. The CDR3 DNA sequence: TGTGCCAGCAGCCCTCGGACAGGGGGCGGGGCTGAAGCTTTCTTT. The variable domain in full, with the rest retrieved from reference TRBV5-4 and TRBJ1-1, is ETGVTQSPTHLIKTRGQQVTLRCSSQSGHNTVSWYQQALGQGPQFIFQYYREEENGRGNFPPRFSGLQFPNYSSELNVNALELDDSALYLCASSPRTGGGAEAFFGQGTRLTVV.

On this clone: Other DNA sequences in this sample translate to the same CDR3. The chain links TRBV5-1 to TRBJ2-2; no clear D. The ends were cut back, 5 bases at V and 0 bases at J, with 5 bases in the middle. Per the germline V gene, CDR1 is SGHRS and CDR2 is YFSETQ. The CDR3 sequence is 13 residues long. As DNA, the CDR3 is TGCGCCAGCAGGGAGTCGAACACCGGGGAGCTGTTTTTT. This codes for CASRESNTGELFF. The full variable domain, with the rest looked up from reference TRBV5-1 and TRBJ2-2, is KAGVTQTPRYLIKTRGQQVTLSCSPISGHRSVSWYQQTPGQGLQFLFEYFSETQRNKGNFPGRFSGRQFSNSRSEMNVSTLELGDSALYLCASRESNTGELFFGEGSRLTVL.

In DNA, the CDR3 is TGCAGCGTCTTGGACACGGTGGCCCTTTATAGCAATCAGCCCCAGCATTTT. Protein product: CSVLDTVALYSNQPQHF. V is TRBV29-1 and J is TRBJ1-5; maybe TRBD1 (5 bases). The CDR3 is 17 amino acids. V shed 6 bases and J shed 0 bases, with 21 bases lying between them. CDR1 and CDR2 from the germline V gene are SQVTM and ANQGSEA.